This TCR beta chain was documented in a study of technical replicates of blood from several donors. Trimming removed 3 bases from V and 8 bases from J, with 13 bases in between. The length of the CDR3 is 14 residues. Germline V CDR1 and CDR2: SGHVS, FQNEAQ. This table comes from immunoSEQ multiplex PCR, and its TCRdb copy is limited to in-frame clones, with some not included. The sample lists more than 65,000 clones; roughly nine tenths were seen once. The TCR comes from a human donor in good health. The specimen was T cells isolated from PBMCs. The gene calls are TRBV7-8 and TRBJ1-4; D might be TRBD1 (5 bases). The CDR3 sequence: CASSLGGVQEKLFF. The CDR3 nucleotides read TGTGCCAGCAGCTTGGGGGGAGTACAGGAAAAACTGTTTTTT.